The TCR beta chain under discussion was sequenced for a study of blood T cells in healthy people across ages. Study overall: About one barcoded beta molecule per two T cells was the capture yield of template switching.

This clonotype was seen ten or more times. A second about 7 to 11 cycle PCR used barcoded and J-beta primers. In TCRdb, the 5' RACE reads were re-called with MiXCR into one record per CDR3 protein. The repertoire holds 600,000 or so distinct CDR3 sequences, 47% seen once, with roughly 24% in the top ten. The CDR3 is made up of 16 amino acids. Germline V gene sequence: CDR1 MNHNY, CDR2 SVGAGI (reference sequence). V lost 0 bases, J lost 6 bases, and 17 bases lay in between. The chain recombines TRBV6-6 with TRBJ1-1; D remains unclear. The sequence came from an elderly man in good health. The material sequenced was blood. For the CDR3, the DNA is TGTGCCAGCAGTTACTCGCGTGAGGGAATTGGGCCTGAAGCTTTCTTT. Protein product: CASSYSREGIGPEAFF.